A selection of T cell receptor beta chains follows, all from one sample in a study of cytomegalovirus exposure and HLA in healthy donors. Sequencing used immunoSEQ multiplex PCR; TCRdb keeps in-frame clones, though not all of them. The sample shows 150,000 to 200,000 clones, roughly 90% of them seen only once. The sequencing sample was made of PBMCs. The receptors stem from a girl under three years old in good health and CMV-seronegative. CDR3s include the opening cysteine and the closing phenylalanine or tryptophan. Each record gives: D gene, V gene, J gene, clone size, CDR3 protein, CDR3 DNA. A D gene is named only where the DNA matches it firmly. Clone size appears in some rows only: once, few, many, or a class for an expanded clone.

TRBD2,TRBV7-3,TRBJ2-3,.,CASSLRLAGATDTQYF,TGTGCCAGCAGCTTAAGACTAGCGGGAGCAACAGATACGCAGTATTTT
.,TRBV6-1,TRBJ1-2,.,CASSEVVAPGYGYTF,TGTGCCAGCAGTGAAGTAGTCGCACCGGGTTATGGCTACACCTTC
.,TRBV6-1,TRBJ1-5,.,CASSDARGHGNQPQHF,TGTGCCAGCAGTGATGCGAGAGGTCATGGCAATCAGCCCCAGCATTTT
TRBD1,TRBV6-5,TRBJ2-3,.,CASSYSRDRSTDTQYF,TGTGCCAGCAGTTACTCGAGGGACAGAAGCACAGATACGCAGTATTTT
.,TRBV4-3,TRBJ2-7,.,CASSQERDRSHEQYF,TGCGCCAGCAGCCAAGAACGCGACAGGTCGCACGAGCAGTACTTC
.,TRBV7-2,TRBJ2-4,.,CASSLSGQNIQYF,TGTGCCAGCAGCTTAAGCGGCCAAAACATTCAGTACTTC
.,TRBV7-8,TRBJ1-2,.,CASSLVGVGYTF,TGTGCCAGCAGCTTAGTCGGGGTTGGCTACACCTTC
TRBD1,TRBV7-3,TRBJ1-1,.,CASSLSGGMSEAFF,TGTGCCAGCAGCTTATCAGGGGGAATGTCTGAAGCTTTCTTT
.,TRBV6-5,TRBJ1-5,.,CASSYQRHNQPQHF,TGTGCCAGCAGTTATCAGAGACACAATCAGCCCCAGCATTTT
TRBD1,TRBV29-1,TRBJ2-7,few,CSVGTGASYEQYF,TGCAGCGTTGGGACAGGGGCCTCCTACGAGCAGTACTTC
TRBD1,TRBV7-6,TRBJ2-1,.,CASSYWDRANEQFF,TGTGCCAGCAGCTATTGGGACAGGGCAAATGAGCAGTTCTTC
.,TRBV7-8,TRBJ2-7,.,CASSLVSGLGPATANEQYF,TGTGCCAGCAGCTTAGTATCGGGACTGGGACCAGCAACCGCAAACGAGCAGTACTTC
TRBD2,TRBV30,TRBJ2-7,.,CAWSGLASSYEQYF,TGTGCCTGGAGTGGACTAGCGAGCTCCTACGAGCAGTACTTC
TRBD2,TRBV15,TRBJ2-1,.,CATSAREASEQFF,TGTGCCACCAGCGCACGGGAGGCATCTGAGCAGTTCTTC
.,TRBV2,TRBJ2-7,.,CASSAFSRFEQYF,TGTGCCAGCAGCGCTTTTTCTCGGTTCGAGCAGTACTTC
TRBD2,TRBV5-8,TRBJ2-3,.,CASSLVSGALSTDTQYF,TGTGCCAGCAGCTTGGTTAGCGGGGCGCTTAGCACAGATACGCAGTATTTT
.,TRBV2,TRBJ2-7,once,CASSTGYEQYF,TGTGCCAGCAGTACAGGGTACGAGCAGTACTTC
.,TRBV18,TRBJ1-2,.,CASSPLGVGRDYGYTF,TGTGCCAGCTCACCGTTGGGAGTGGGTAGAGATTACGGCTACACCTTC
TRBD2,TRBV7-3,TRBJ2-1,.,CASSDRDYYSYNEQFF,TGTGCCAGCAGCGACCGGGACTATTACTCCTACAATGAGCAGTTCTTC
TRBD1,TRBV25-1,TRBJ2-7,few,CASSGNHRGGALEQYF,TGTGCCAGCAGTGGTAACCACAGGGGTGGGGCCCTGGAGCAGTACTTC
.,TRBV6-6,TRBJ1-1,few,CASRNLRAEAFF,TGTGCCAGCAGAAATTTGAGGGCTGAAGCTTTCTTT
TRBD2,TRBV6-1,TRBJ2-1,.,CASIYNPGGLSEQFF,TGTGCCAGCATTTATAACCCGGGGGGGCTAAGTGAGCAGTTCTTC
TRBD2,TRBV6-1,TRBJ2-2,.,CASSIAGGGGELFF,TGTGCCAGCAGTATAGCGGGCGGAGGGGGGGAGCTGTTTTTT
.,TRBV6-5,TRBJ2-3,.,CASSYGGLEGTDTQYF,TGTGCCAGCAGTTACGGGGGGTTAGAGGGCACAGATACGCAGTATTTT
TRBD1,TRBV7-9,TRBJ1-3,.,CASSLVWTGDGNTIYF,TGTGCCAGCAGCTTAGTTTGGACAGGGGACGGAAACACCATATATTTT
.,TRBV6-1,TRBJ1-2,.,CASSEAYPGKDYGYTF,TGTGCCAGCAGTGAAGCGTATCCGGGTAAGGACTATGGCTACACCTTC
.,TRBV21-1,TRBJ1-5,.,CARRVKNQPQHF,TGTGCCAGGAGGGTAAAAAATCAGCCCCAGCATTTT
.,TRBV7-2,TRBJ2-7,.,CASSLASSYEQYF,TGTGCCAGCAGCTTAGCTAGCTCCTACGAGCAGTACTTC
.,TRBV30,TRBJ2-3,.,CAWIRADTQYF,TGTGCCTGGATACGGGCAGATACGCAGTATTTT
.,TRBV19,TRBJ1-1,.,CASSIRDTEAFF,TGTGCCAGTAGTATCAGGGACACTGAAGCTTTCTTT
TRBD2,TRBV5-1,TRBJ2-1,.,CASSLSTSGQNEQFF,TGCGCCAGCAGCTTGTCGACTAGCGGTCAGAATGAGCAGTTCTTC
TRBD1,TRBV11-2,TRBJ1-2,.,CASSSRPLQGGYTF,TGTGCCAGCAGCTCCCGCCCCCTACAGGGGGGCTACACCTTC
.,TRBV5-1,TRBJ2-5,.,CASSLAGLQQETQYF,TGCGCCAGCAGCTTGGCAGGACTCCAACAAGAGACCCAGTACTTC
.,TRBV10-3,TRBJ2-7,.,CAISLRDFNEQYF,TGTGCCATCAGTCTTCGGGATTTCAACGAGCAGTACTTC
TRBD2,TRBV6-1,TRBJ2-1,.,CASSGTSGGLINEQFF,TGTGCCAGCAGTGGTACTAGCGGGGGGCTAATCAATGAGCAGTTCTTC
.,TRBV25-1,TRBJ2-1,.,CASSVRAEYNEQFF,TGTGCCAGCAGTGTACGAGCGGAATACAATGAGCAGTTCTTC
TRBD2,TRBV30,TRBJ2-1,few,CAWRRRAGEYNEQFF,TGTGCCTGGAGACGCAGGGCGGGAGAGTACAATGAGCAGTTCTTC
.,TRBV9,TRBJ1-2,.,CASSTDRVYGYTF,TGTGCCAGCAGCACCGACAGAGTCTATGGCTACACCTTC
TRBD2,TRBV6-5,TRBJ2-2,few,CASSSSGGYTGELFF,TGTGCCAGCAGCTCTAGCGGGGGTTACACCGGGGAGCTGTTTTTT
.,TRBV6-5,TRBJ1-5,.,CASSYLGGQPQHF,TGTGCCAGCAGTTACTTAGGCGGGCAGCCCCAGCATTTT
TRBD1,TRBV5-1,TRBJ2-2,.,CASSPRKTGRITGELFF,TGCGCCAGCAGCCCTAGAAAGACAGGGCGGATCACCGGGGAGCTGTTTTTT